In its sample, the clone carrying this T cell receptor beta chain ranks as medium-sized (0.01 to 0.1%). The antigen remains unidentified. The germline V and J ends were trimmed by 2 bases and 10 bases, with 13 bases remaining between them. CDR1 and CDR2 from the germline V gene are GTSNPN and SVGIG (reference sequence). This CDR3 region has 12 residues. Rearranged V-D-J TRB sequences were amplified with a mixed TRB-A/B primer pool. Each CDR3 protein gets one entry after TCRdb re-called the multiplex PCR reads with MiXCR. This table holds 3,000 to 4,000 distinct CDR3 sequences, 25% to 30% found once. Amplification of TCR beta used genomic DNA extracted from peripheral blood. These data belong to a study of T cell repertoires in aging, cancer and after chemotherapy. Study in general: Glioblastoma patients receiving temozolomide-based therapy gave paired samples before and after chemotherapy. The study's findings and limits: Compared with age-matched healthy donors, untreated hematological or solid cancer patients showed higher blood TCR clonality.

The chain has TRBV30 and TRBJ2-3; D unclear. This clonotype was obtained from a human donor with a solid tumor. The sequenced sample was blood. CDR3 region: CAWSKGSGPQYF. The DNA of the CDR3 is TGTGCCTGGAGTAAAGGCTCCGGTCCGCAGTATTTT.